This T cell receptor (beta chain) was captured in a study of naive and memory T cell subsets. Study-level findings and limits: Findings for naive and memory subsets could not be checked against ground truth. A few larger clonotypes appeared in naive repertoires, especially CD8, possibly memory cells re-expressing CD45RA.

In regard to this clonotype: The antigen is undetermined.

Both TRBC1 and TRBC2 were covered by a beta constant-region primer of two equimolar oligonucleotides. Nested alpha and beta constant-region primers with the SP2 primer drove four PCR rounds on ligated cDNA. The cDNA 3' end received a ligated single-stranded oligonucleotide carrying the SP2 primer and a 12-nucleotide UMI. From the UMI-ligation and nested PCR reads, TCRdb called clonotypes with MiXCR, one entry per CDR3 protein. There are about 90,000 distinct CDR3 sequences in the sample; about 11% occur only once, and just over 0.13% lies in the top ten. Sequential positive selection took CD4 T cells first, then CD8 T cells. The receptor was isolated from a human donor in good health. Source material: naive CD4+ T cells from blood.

The CDR3 sequence is CASSQESGSIQETQYF. Here the CDR3 DNA reads TGTGCCAGCAGCCAAGAGAGCGGGAGTATCCAAGAGACCCAGTACTTC. V and J are TRBV14 and TRBJ2-5; 8 bases agree with TRBD2. Germline V gene lookup returns CDR1 SGHDN and CDR2 FVKESK. J lost 1 base, V lost 0 bases, and 4 bases had no gene match. CDR3 length: 16 amino acids.